Presented here are 32 T cell receptor beta chains from one specimen sequenced in a study of blood T cell repertoires in COVID-19. Profiled with immunoSEQ multiplex PCR; TCRdb holds only in-frame clones, not every one. The table has some 240,000 clones, approximately 90% seen once. Material: peripheral blood. These TCRs come from a man between 60 and 75 years old who had recovered from COVID-19.

The rearrangement joins TRBV11-2 to TRBJ1-1, with TRBD1 as a possible D gene (6 bases). CDR1 is SGHAT and CDR2 is FQNNGV in the germline V gene. The CDR3 consists of 14 residues. V shed 1 base and J shed 2 bases, with 8 bases lying between them. Here the CDR3 DNA reads TGTGCCAGCAGCTTAGGGACAGCTAACACTGAAGCTTTCTTT. This codes for CASSLGTANTEAFF.

With respect to this clone: Other DNA sequences in the sample encode the same CDR3. The J gene is TRBJ2-5, the V gene TRBV12-3 or TRBV12-4; D remains unclear. The CDR3 spans 12 residues. Trimming stripped 3 bases from V and 5 bases from J, with 7 bases between. This CDR3 is CASSFIRETQYF. CDR3 DNA sequence: TGTGCCAGCAGTTTTATACGGGAGACCCAGTACTTC.

This rearrangement joins TRBV6-5 to TRBJ2-6; TRBD1 is a possible D gene (5 bases). The germline gives CDR1 MNHEY, CDR2 SVGAGI. Trimming removed 2 bases at V and 2 bases at J, with 10 bases between. The CDR3 covers 16 residues. For the CDR3, the DNA is TGTGCCAGCAGTTACAGGGGATTCGCTGGGGCCAACGTCCTGACTTTC. As protein: CASSYRGFAGANVLTF.

The gene calls are TRBV5-1 and TRBJ1-2, with D uncertain. The CDR3 length is 15 residues. The V end lost 0 bases, the J end lost 7 bases, and 16 bases lay between the germline ends. Germline V gene data show CDR1 as SGHRS and CDR2 as YFSETQ. CDR3 DNA sequence: TGCGCCAGCAGCTTGGCAGCTCGGCAGGAAGGTGGCTACACCTTC. Its protein is CASSLAARQEGGYTF.

The chain recombines TRBV5-5 with TRBJ1-6; no clear D gene. The germline CDR1 and CDR2 sequences are SGHKS and YYEKEE (reference sequence). V lost 0 bases, J lost 4 bases, and 8 bases lay in between. This CDR3 has 15 residues. CDR3 coding DNA: TGTGCCAGCAGCTTGGGGAGTCGGTATAATTCACCCCTCCACTTT. It codes for CASSLGSRYNSPLHF.

This rearrangement joins TRBV12-2 to TRBJ2-7; the D segment call TRBD1 is taken from the table without a DNA check. TRBV12-2 is designated a pseudogene. The CDR3 is 16 residues long. The CDR3, as DNA: TGTGCAAGTCGCTTAGGGATACCAGGGGATCCTTACGAGCAGTACTTC. Encoded protein: CASRLGIPGDPYEQYF.

The chain recombines TRBV7-8 with TRBJ2-2, with no clear D. The V end was cut by 4 bases, the J end by 3 bases, with 6 bases between. Germline V gene lookup returns CDR1 SGHVS and CDR2 FQNEAQ. The CDR3 loop spans 13 amino acids. CDR3: CASSSFHTGELFF. The CDR3 bases are TGTGCCAGCAGCTCCTTCCACACCGGGGAGCTGTTTTTT.

The rearrangement uses TRBV5-6 and TRBJ2-3, with a possible D match to TRBD1 (6 bases). This CDR3 is built from 15 residues. From germline, CDR1 is SGHDT and CDR2 YYEEEE. Deletions cut 5 bases from V and 5 bases from J, with 18 bases between. The CDR3 sequence is CASRWGLASVDTQYF. The CDR3 nucleotides are TGTGCCAGCAGGTGGGGGCTAGCTTCGGTAGATACGCAGTATTTT.

J is TRBJ1-2 and V is TRBV28; TRBD1 is a possible D gene (5 bases). CDR1 is MDHEN and CDR2 is SYDVKM in the germline V gene. The CDR3 contains 15 residues. V was pared by 5 bases and J by 4 bases, with 17 bases between. The CDR3 DNA follows: TGTGCCAGCAGTATTCAGCGGGGCGCGGGCTATGGCTACACCTTC. Its translation is CASSIQRGAGYGYTF.

This chain links TRBV10-3 with TRBJ2-1, with TRBD1 matching 9 bases. Germline V gene sequence: CDR1 ENHRY, CDR2 SYGVKD. The CDR3 sequence is 14 residues long. The V gene end was trimmed by 5 bases and the J gene end by 6 bases; junction bases not matched to a gene: 5. The chain's CDR3 is CAISRDRAGNEQFF. The CDR3 bases are TGTGCCATCAGTCGGGACAGGGCTGGCAATGAGCAGTTCTTC.

The count of this clone is one. J is TRBJ2-1 and V is TRBV1; TRBD2 was called by the table and not checked on the DNA. TRBV1 is shown as a pseudogene. The CDR3 consists of 13 residues. The CDR3 DNA reads TGCACCAGCAGCCCGGGCTCCTACAATGAGCAGTTCTTC. It translates to CTSSPGSYNEQFF.

The rearrangement joins TRBV19 to TRBJ1-2; the match to TRBD1 covers 8 bases. V lost 9 bases, J lost 3 bases, and 9 bases stayed unmatched. Germline V gene lookup returns CDR1 LNHDA and CDR2 SQIVND (reference sequence). The CDR3 runs 14 residues. CDR3 protein: CASNRQGMDYGYTF. In DNA, the CDR3 is TGTGCCAGCAACAGACAGGGGATGGACTATGGCTACACCTTC.

This clone was found a few times. The chain couples TRBV30 to TRBJ1-6; D not certain. The V gene lost 2 bases and the J gene lost 10 bases, with 18 bases spanning the gap. The CDR3 contains 15 residues. Germline CDR1 GTSNPN, CDR2 SVGIG (reference sequence). The CDR3 sequence is CAWSTVVEGSSPLHF. In DNA, the CDR3 is TGTGCCTGGAGTACCGTTGTCGAGGGCAGCTCACCCCTCCACTTT.

This chain uses TRBV4-1 with TRBJ1-2; the match to TRBD1 covers 7 bases. This CDR3 contains 15 residues. Trimming took 4 bases from V and 4 from J; bases not matched to a gene: 9. Germline loops: CDR1 MGHRA, CDR2 YSYEKL. The CDR3 protein is CASSPDRVVSYGYTF. The CDR3 bases are TGCGCCAGCAGCCCAGACAGGGTTGTGTCCTATGGCTACACCTTC.

Comment on this clone: The sample holds other DNA sequences that translate to the same CDR3. The rearrangement uses TRBV12-3 or TRBV12-4 and TRBJ1-1; D may be TRBD1 (5 bases). CDR3 length equals 13 residues. Trimming left V 6 bases short and J 1 base short, with 9 bases between. As DNA, the CDR3 is TGTGCCAGCAGCCTCACAGGGAACACTGAAGCTTTCTTT. Its protein is CASSLTGNTEAFF.

V gene TRBV12-5 combines with J gene TRBJ1-1; possibly TRBD1 for D (6 bases). Germline CDR1 reads LGHNT; CDR2 reads FRNRAP. The CDR3 consists of 19 residues. V dropped 7 bases and J dropped 2 bases, with 29 bases sitting between them. Written as DNA, the CDR3 is TGTGCTAGTGAAAACTCCCATCTCCGGACAGCCGGTCTAAACACTGAAGCTTTCTTT. Amino acids: CASENSHLRTAGLNTEAFF. Full variable domain (missing parts from reference TRBV12-5 and TRBJ1-1): DARVTQTPRHKVTEMGQEVTMRCQPILGHNTVFWYRQTMMQGLELLAYFRNRAPLDDSGMPKDRFSAEMPDATLATLKIQPSEPRDSAVYFCASENSHLRTAGLNTEAFFGQGTRLTVV.

The chain is built from TRBV12-5 and TRBJ2-5, with TRBD1 identical over 7 bases. Trimming at V came to 0 bases and at J to 3 bases, leaving 7 bases not matched to a gene. In germline, CDR1 is LGHNT, CDR2 FRNRAP. The CDR3 sequence is 16 residues long. Written as DNA, the CDR3 is TGTGCTAGTGGTTTGGTAGACAGGGCAGGAGAAGAGACCCAGTACTTC. It is translated as CASGLVDRAGEETQYF.

The chain has TRBV7-8 and TRBJ2-1; D is undetermined. V shed 5 bases and J shed 12 bases, with 14 bases lying between them. The CDR3 is 12 amino acids. Germline CDR1 is SGHVS and CDR2 is FQNEAQ. CDR3 DNA: TGTGCCAGCAGCCGGACCCGACTTGGGCAGTTCTTC. This encodes CASSRTRLGQFF.

This clone was counted once. CDR3 region: CASSVVAGGETQYF. The CDR3 DNA reads as TGTGCCAGCAGCGTAGTAGCGGGGGGAGAGACCCAGTACTTC. The chain recombines TRBV9 with TRBJ2-5; 10 bases are a match to TRBD2. The CDR3 extends over 14 amino acids. V lost 0 bases, J lost 4 bases, and 0 bases stayed unmatched. Germline CDR1 SGDLS, CDR2 YYNGEE.

The chain uses TRBV11-2 and TRBJ2-3; D possibly corresponds to TRBD2 (7 bases). The germline V and J ends were trimmed by 3 bases and 2 bases, with 15 bases remaining between them. The V gene's germline CDR1 is SGHAT and CDR2 FQNNGV. This CDR3 contains 16 residues. Here the CDR3 reads CASSLGGGAYTDTQYF. The DNA for the CDR3 is TGTGCCAGCAGCTTGGGAGGGGGGGCCTACACAGATACGCAGTATTTT.

The DNA of the CDR3 is TGTGCCACCAGCAGGGACCTACAGGGAATGAGCTCCTACAATGAGCAGTTCTTC. Protein sequence: CATSRDLQGMSSYNEQFF. The genes are TRBV15 and TRBJ2-1, with D tentatively TRBD1 (6 bases). Looked up from germline, CDR1 is LNHNV and CDR2 is YYDKDF (reference sequence). CDR3 size: 18 residues. The V gene lost 3 bases and the J gene lost 0 bases, with 18 bases spanning the gap.

The chain recombines TRBV19 with TRBJ2-3; maybe TRBD2 (6 bases). Germline V lookup: CDR1 LNHDA, CDR2 SQIVND (reference sequence). V lost 5 bases and J 2 bases, leaving 17 bases between the germline ends. The CDR3 runs 16 residues. The CDR3 DNA follows: TGTGCCAGTAGTCATCGGGGGTCGAGCCTCACAGATACGCAGTATTTT. As protein: CASSHRGSSLTDTQYF.

The chain links TRBV3-1 (or the pseudogene TRBV3-2) to TRBJ2-2; 9 bases agree with TRBD1. CDR3 length: 20 residues. J lost 1 base, V lost 2 bases, and 14 bases had no gene match. From germline, CDR1 is LGHDT and CDR2 YNNKEL (reference sequence). The CDR3, as DNA: TGTGCCAGCAGCCAAAGCGCGCTCGGGACAGGGCGACAGAACACCGGGGAGCTGTTTTTT. Protein sequence: CASSQSALGTGRQNTGELFF.

V is TRBV7-9 and J is TRBJ2-3; D not certain. The CDR3 covers 16 residues. V was pared by 4 bases and J by 1 base, with 15 bases between. CDR1 and CDR2 from the germline V gene are SEHNR and FQNEAQ (reference sequence). Written as DNA, the CDR3 is TGTGCCAGCAGCTCCTCTTTGACACACGGCACAGATACGCAGTATTTT. Translating gives CASSSSLTHGTDTQYF.

This chain joins TRBV11-2 and TRBJ1-1, with 10 bases lining up with TRBD1. Germline CDR1 reads SGHAT; CDR2 reads FQNNGV. The CDR3 length is 16 residues. V was pared by 7 bases and J by 5 bases, with 13 bases of the junction left unmatched. CDR3 sequence: CASIRMGGQGLTEAFF. DNA for the CDR3: TGTGCCAGCATCCGCATGGGGGGACAGGGGCTTACTGAAGCTTTCTTT. The variable domain in full, completed from reference TRBV11-2 and TRBJ1-1, reads EAGVAQSPRYKIIEKRQSVAFWCNPISGHATLYWYQQILGQGPKLLIQFQNNGVVDDSQLPKDRFSAERLKGVDSTLKIQPAKLEDSAVYLCASIRMGGQGLTEAFFGQGTRLTVV.

V gene TRBV19 combines with J gene TRBJ2-7; 8 nucleotides agree with TRBD1. The J segment lost 2 bases and the V segment lost 6 bases, leaving 15 bases of the junction unmatched. CDR1 is LNHDA and CDR2 is SQIVND in the germline V gene (reference sequence). The CDR3 covers 17 residues. The CDR3 sequence is CASRPQEPGQEPYEQYV. CDR3 in DNA: TGTGCCAGTAGACCTCAAGAACCGGGACAGGAGCCCTACGAGCAGTACGTC.

The chain recombines TRBV5-6 with TRBJ1-5, with 9 bases identical to TRBD1. V shed 3 bases, J shed 6 bases, and the junction held 7 bases outside the gene matches. Germline V CDR1 and CDR2: SGHDT, YYEEEE. The CDR3 contains 15 residues. The CDR3 is CASSWGQGYGQPQHF. The DNA of the CDR3 is TGTGCCAGCAGCTGGGGACAGGGATATGGTCAGCCCCAGCATTTT.

The chain uses TRBV6-6 and TRBJ1-1; 10 bases fit TRBD1. The CDR3 extends over 16 amino acids. CDR1 is MNHNY and CDR2 is SVGAGI in the germline V gene (reference sequence). J lost 4 bases, V lost 5 bases, and 10 bases had no gene match. The CDR3 region is CASSPGTGDKSTEAFF. CDR3 bases: TGTGCCAGCAGTCCCGGGACAGGGGATAAGAGCACTGAAGCTTTCTTT.

The chain carries TRBV5-1 and TRBJ2-1, with 8 positions matching TRBD1. Germline values: CDR1 SGHRS, CDR2 YFSETQ. The CDR3 covers 15 residues. After removal of 4 bases from V and 8 bases from J, the junction contained 11 bases not matched to a gene. The CDR3 protein is CASSQDGQGGDEQFF. DNA for the CDR3: TGCGCCAGCAGCCAGGACGGACAGGGCGGGGATGAGCAGTTCTTC.

The gene calls are TRBV3-1 (or the pseudogene TRBV3-2) and TRBJ2-5; D perhaps matches TRBD1 (5 bases). V was pared by 0 bases and J by 5 bases, with 13 bases between. CDR3 length: 15 amino acids. Germline values: CDR1 LGHDT, CDR2 YNNKEL (reference sequence). CDR3 region: CASSQEPGRVETQYF. The CDR3 nucleotides read TGTGCCAGCAGCCAAGAACCGGGCAGGGTGGAGACCCAGTACTTC.

This rearrangement joins TRBV6-5 to TRBJ1-2, with D perhaps matching TRBD1 (6 bases). Trimming shortened V by 8 bases and J by 3 bases, and 13 bases separated the two germline ends. The CDR3 spans 13 residues. CDR1 and CDR2 (germline): MNHEY, SVGAGI. CDR3 in amino acids: CASGWGGHYGYTF. The DNA of the CDR3 is TGTGCCAGCGGCTGGGGGGGCCACTATGGCTACACCTTC.

The chain recombines TRBV5-4 with TRBJ1-3; weak D call: TRBD1 (5 bases). The CDR3 is 13 amino acids. Germline values: CDR1 SGHNT, CDR2 YYREEE (reference sequence). V shed 3 bases and J shed 4 bases, with 8 bases lying between them. As DNA, the CDR3 is TGTGCCAGCAGCTCCGCAGGGGGAAACACCATATATTTT. Translated: CASSSAGGNTIYF.